Included here is one TCR beta chain sequence, with context. Some clones are missing from TCRdb's copy, which holds only in-frame ones; the method was immunoSEQ multiplex PCR. The sample lists some 100,000 clones, just over 90% occurring once. This sample stems from a study of OX40 agonist ivuxolimab in advanced cancers. The ends were cut back, 3 bases at V and 6 bases at J, with 8 bases in the middle. This CDR3 is built from 13 residues. CDR1 SGHNT and CDR2 YENEEA come from the germline V gene. The chain recombines TRBV11-3 with TRBJ1-4; D unclear. This clonotype was sampled from an adult with an advanced solid tumor such as melanoma, head and neck, liver or kidney cancer. Here the sequenced sample was CD4+ or CD8+ T cells sorted from blood, taken in a trial of the OX40 agonist ivuxolimab. The CDR3 sequence is CASSFSRYEKLFF. CDR3 DNA sequence: TGTGCCAGCAGCTTTTCACGTTATGAAAAACTGTTTTTT.